These 10 T cell receptor beta chains came from one sample sequenced in a study of blood T cell repertoires in COVID-19. Sequencing used immunoSEQ multiplex PCR; TCRdb keeps in-frame clones, though not all of them. Seen here are around 270,000 clones, 70% to 90% observed once, and the top ten hold roughly 4.9%. Sequenced: peripheral blood. The source is a woman between 55 and 75 years old with COVID-19, enrolled during active disease.

This rearrangement joins TRBV18 to TRBJ2-1; the match to TRBD2 covers 7 bases. The V segment lost 1 base and the J segment 7 bases; nucleotides outside the gene matches: 13. The length of the CDR3 is 17 residues. Per the germline V gene, CDR1 is KGHSH and CDR2 is LQKENI. The CDR3: CASSPLPSGGSKNEQFF. CDR3 in DNA: TGTGCCAGCTCACCACTACCCAGTGGCGGGAGTAAGAATGAGCAGTTCTTC.

The chain is built from TRBV28 and TRBJ2-7; 8 positions agree with TRBD1. Per the germline V gene, CDR1 is MDHEN and CDR2 is SYDVKM. The length of the CDR3 is 13 residues. V gave up 7 bases and J gave up 6 bases; unmatched junction bases: 8. CDR3 bases: TGTGCCAGCAACGGACAGGGTTTGGGCGAGCAGTACTTC. Its translation: CASNGQGLGEQYF.

This chain connects TRBV11-2 to TRBJ1-1; D gene uncertain. With 5 bases removed from V and 0 bases from J, the gap between germline ends came to 10 bases. CDR3 length equals 14 residues. Looked up from germline, CDR1 is SGHAT and CDR2 is FQNNGV. The CDR3: CASSPSVMNTEAFF. Written as DNA, the CDR3 is TGTGCCAGCAGCCCCTCAGTTATGAACACTGAAGCTTTCTTT.

The chain combines TRBV7-6 with TRBJ2-1, with D tentatively TRBD1 (5 bases). The CDR3 covers 15 residues. The V and J ends lost 5 bases and 4 bases respectively, with 15 bases between them. Germline lookup yields CDR1 SGHVS and CDR2 FNYEAQ. This CDR3 reads CASSPGHGPYNEQFF. The CDR3 region has the DNA TGTGCCAGCAGCCCCGGACACGGTCCGTACAATGAGCAGTTCTTC.

The rearrangement joins TRBV9 to TRBJ2-3; 8 nucleotides agree with TRBD2. Germline-derived CDR1 and CDR2 are SGDLS and YYNGEE. Germline trimming cut 0 bases from V and 0 bases from J; bases unmatched to any gene: 3. The CDR3 is 16 amino acids. CDR3 in DNA: TGTGCCAGCAGCGTAGCTCAGCGGGAGAGCACAGATACGCAGTATTTT. It is translated as CASSVAQRESTDTQYF.

This clone came up once. The chain carries TRBV4-2 and TRBJ2-7, with TRBD2 as a possible D gene (6 bases). This CDR3 region has 12 residues. V was pared by 6 bases and J by 0 bases, with 6 bases between. In germline, CDR1 is LGHNA, CDR2 YNFKEQ. This chain's CDR3 is CASRTSSYEQYF. CDR3 bases: TGTGCCAGCAGGACTAGCTCCTACGAGCAGTACTTC.

This chain links TRBV12-5 with TRBJ1-1, with D maybe TRBD1 (6 bases). Per the germline V gene, CDR1 is LGHNT and CDR2 is FRNRAP. V was pared by 6 bases and J by 1 base, with 18 bases between. CDR3 length: 16 residues. CDR3 region: CASGHHPGQANTEAFF. The CDR3 coding sequence is TGTGCTAGTGGCCATCATCCGGGACAAGCGAACACTGAAGCTTTCTTT.

In its sample, this clone was seen a few times. This chain connects TRBV5-1 to TRBJ1-4; 10 nucleotides align to TRBD1. The CDR3 has 17 residues. V trimming: 0 bases; J trimming: 4 bases; junction bases outside the gene matches: 6. CDR1 is SGHRS, CDR2 YFSETQ, per germline. The CDR3 loop is CASSLAGTGAFNEKLFF. The CDR3 DNA reads as TGCGCCAGCAGCTTGGCAGGGACAGGGGCGTTTAATGAAAAACTGTTTTTT.

This clone has only a few counts. This sequence joins TRBV4-1 and TRBJ2-7, with TRBD1 matching 9 bases. Trimming took 0 bases from V and 1 from J; bases not matched to a gene: 4. The length of the CDR3 is 16 residues. CDR1 and CDR2 from the germline V gene are MGHRA and YSYEKL. The CDR3 sequence: CASSQDPGTGSYEQYF. Written as DNA, the CDR3 is TGCGCCAGCAGCCAAGATCCCGGGACAGGGTCCTACGAGCAGTACTTC.

CDR3 bases: TGTGCCAGCTCACCATCAGGGGGCGGTGCCACTGAAGCTTTCTTT. Protein product: CASSPSGGGATEAFF. The rearrangement uses TRBV18 and TRBJ1-1; 8 bases agree with TRBD1. Germline lookup yields CDR1 KGHSH and CDR2 LQKENI. Unmatched junction bases numbered 6, after V lost 2 bases and J lost 4 bases. This CDR3 has 15 residues.